This TCR beta chain was documented in a study of graft-versus-host responses after intestinal transplantation. Study summary: Anti-thymocyte globulin served as induction for all recipients, who then took tacrolimus and steroids for about 3 years. Study-wide results and limits: Recipient marrow showed GvH clones, some seen first in ileum or blood. There was an association between peak levels of circulating GvH clones and early post-transplant HvG declines.

Sequencing was performed with immunoSEQ multiplex PCR; in TCRdb, only in-frame clones are kept and a portion is missing. This sample carries tens of thousands of clones, 89% of them seen once, and the ten largest clones take over 4%. Concerning this clone: Its antigen is undetermined.

This TCR was recovered from a human patient who received an intestinal transplant, so some T cells may come from the graft donor. Sample: PBMCs, taken 65 to 70 days after intestinal transplantation.

The CDR3 DNA reads as TGCAGCGTTGAAAGAGCGGGACTAGCGGAAGAGACCCAGTACTTC. Translated: CSVERAGLAEETQYF. The chain couples TRBV29-1 to TRBJ2-5; 11 bases are shared with TRBD2. Germline loops: CDR1 SQVTM, CDR2 ANQGSEA. CDR3 size: 15 residues. With V trimmed by 2 bases and J by 3 bases, 5 bases remained unmatched.